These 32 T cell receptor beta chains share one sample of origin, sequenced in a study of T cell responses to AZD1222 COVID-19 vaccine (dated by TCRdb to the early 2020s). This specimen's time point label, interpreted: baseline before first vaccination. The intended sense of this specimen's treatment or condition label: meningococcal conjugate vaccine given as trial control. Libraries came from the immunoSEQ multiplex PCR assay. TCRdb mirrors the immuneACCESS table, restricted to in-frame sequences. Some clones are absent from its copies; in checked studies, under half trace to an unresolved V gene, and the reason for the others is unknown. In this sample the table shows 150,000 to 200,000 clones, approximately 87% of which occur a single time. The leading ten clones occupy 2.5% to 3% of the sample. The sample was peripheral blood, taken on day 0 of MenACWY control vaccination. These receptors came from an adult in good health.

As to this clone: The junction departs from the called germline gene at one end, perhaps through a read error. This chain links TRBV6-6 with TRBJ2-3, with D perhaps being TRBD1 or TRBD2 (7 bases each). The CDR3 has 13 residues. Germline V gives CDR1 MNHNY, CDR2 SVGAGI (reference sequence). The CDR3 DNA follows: TGTGCCGGCAGGGGGGGGAGCACAGATACGCAGTATTTT. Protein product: CAGRGGSTDTQYF.

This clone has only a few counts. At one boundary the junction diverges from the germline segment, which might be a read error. For the CDR3, the DNA is TGTGCCAGCAGTTTAGACAACTCCTATAATTCACCCCTCCACTTT. Its protein product is CASSLDNSYNSPLHF. V and J are TRBV11-2 and TRBJ1-6; D gene uncertain. Germline V gene sequence: CDR1 SGHAT, CDR2 FQNNGV. The CDR3 has 15 amino acids.

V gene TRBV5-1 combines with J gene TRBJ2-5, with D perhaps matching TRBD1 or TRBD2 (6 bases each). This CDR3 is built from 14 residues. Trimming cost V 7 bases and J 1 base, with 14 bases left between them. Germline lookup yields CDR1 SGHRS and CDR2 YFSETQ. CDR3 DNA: TGCGCCAGCCGGTCGGGGGCCTTCCAAGAGACCCAGTACTTC. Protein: CASRSGAFQETQYF.

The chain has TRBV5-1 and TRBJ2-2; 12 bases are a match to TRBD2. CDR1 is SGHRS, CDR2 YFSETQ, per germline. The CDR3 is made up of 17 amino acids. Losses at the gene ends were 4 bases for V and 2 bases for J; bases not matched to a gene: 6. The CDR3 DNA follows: TGCGCCAGCAGCCCACATGGACTAGCGGGAAACACCGGGGAGCTGTTTTTT. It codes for CASSPHGLAGNTGELFF.

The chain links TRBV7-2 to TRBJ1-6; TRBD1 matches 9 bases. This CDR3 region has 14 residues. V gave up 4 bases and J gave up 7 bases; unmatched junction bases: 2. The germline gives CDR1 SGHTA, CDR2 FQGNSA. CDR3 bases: TGTGCCAGCAGCTCCGGACAGGGGAATTCACCCCTCCACTTT. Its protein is CASSSGQGNSPLHF.

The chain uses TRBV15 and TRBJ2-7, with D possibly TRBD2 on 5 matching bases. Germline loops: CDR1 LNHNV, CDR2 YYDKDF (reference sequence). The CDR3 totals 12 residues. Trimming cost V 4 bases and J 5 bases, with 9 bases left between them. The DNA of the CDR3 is TGTGCCACCAGCATAACCGGGAACGAGCAGTACTTC. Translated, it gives CATSITGNEQYF.

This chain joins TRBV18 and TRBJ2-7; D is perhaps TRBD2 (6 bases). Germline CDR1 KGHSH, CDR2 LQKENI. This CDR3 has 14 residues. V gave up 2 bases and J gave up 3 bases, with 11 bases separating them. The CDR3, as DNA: TGTGCCAGCTCACCATCGGAGGGAATCTACGAGCAGTACTTC. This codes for CASSPSEGIYEQYF.

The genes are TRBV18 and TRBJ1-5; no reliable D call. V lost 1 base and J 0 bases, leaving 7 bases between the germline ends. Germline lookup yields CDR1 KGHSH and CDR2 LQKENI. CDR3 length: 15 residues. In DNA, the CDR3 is TGTGCCAGCTCACCACAGGGTGATAGCAATCAGCCCCAGCATTTT. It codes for CASSPQGDSNQPQHF.

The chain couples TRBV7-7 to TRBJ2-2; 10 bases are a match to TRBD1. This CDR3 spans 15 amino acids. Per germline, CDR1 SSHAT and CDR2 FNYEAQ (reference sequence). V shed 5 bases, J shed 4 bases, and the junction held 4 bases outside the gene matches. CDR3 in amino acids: CASSTGQGVTGELFF. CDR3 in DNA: TGTGCCAGCAGCACTGGACAGGGGGTCACCGGGGAGCTGTTTTTT.

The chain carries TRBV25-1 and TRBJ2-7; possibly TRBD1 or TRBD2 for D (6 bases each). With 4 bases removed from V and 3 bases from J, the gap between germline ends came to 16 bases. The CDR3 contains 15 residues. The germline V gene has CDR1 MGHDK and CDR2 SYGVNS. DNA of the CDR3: TGTGCCAGCAGTGGCACGGGGGCGGTGGGCTACGAGCAGTACTTC. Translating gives CASSGTGAVGYEQYF.

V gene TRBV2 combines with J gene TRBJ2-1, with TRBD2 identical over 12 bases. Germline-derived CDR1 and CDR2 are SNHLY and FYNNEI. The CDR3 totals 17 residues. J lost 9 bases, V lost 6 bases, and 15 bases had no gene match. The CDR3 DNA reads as TGTGCCAGCAGAACGACCTTGACTAGCGGGAGACGGGGTGAGCAGTTCTTC. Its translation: CASRTTLTSGRRGEQFF.

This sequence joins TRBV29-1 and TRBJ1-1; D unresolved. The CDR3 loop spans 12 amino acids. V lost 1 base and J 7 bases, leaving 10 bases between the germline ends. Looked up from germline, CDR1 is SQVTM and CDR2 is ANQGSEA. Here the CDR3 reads CSVEVQAREAFF. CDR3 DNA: TGCAGCGTTGAAGTTCAGGCCCGTGAAGCTTTCTTT.

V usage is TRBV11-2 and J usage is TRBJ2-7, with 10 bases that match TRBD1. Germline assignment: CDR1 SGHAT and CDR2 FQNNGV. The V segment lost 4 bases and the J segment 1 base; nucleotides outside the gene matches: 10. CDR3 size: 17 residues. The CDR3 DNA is TGTGCCAGCAGCTCACTAGCCCGGACAGGGGGGTCCTACGAGCAGTACTTC. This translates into CASSSLARTGGSYEQYF. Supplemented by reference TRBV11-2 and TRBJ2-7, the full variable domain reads EAGVAQSPRYKIIEKRQSVAFWCNPISGHATLYWYQQILGQGPKLLIQFQNNGVVDDSQLPKDRFSAERLKGVDSTLKIQPAKLEDSAVYLCASSSLARTGGSYEQYFGPGTRLTVT.

This CDR3 is CASSLGPPGALNSPLHF. In DNA form, the CDR3 reads TGTGCCAGCAGCTTAGGACCCCCCGGGGCCCTTAATTCACCCCTCCACTTT. This chain connects TRBV13 to TRBJ1-6, with TRBD1 as a possible D gene (5 bases). The germline V and J ends were trimmed by 0 bases and 6 bases, with 15 bases remaining between them. Germline CDR1 reads PRHDT; CDR2 reads FYEKMQ (reference sequence). The CDR3 covers 17 residues.

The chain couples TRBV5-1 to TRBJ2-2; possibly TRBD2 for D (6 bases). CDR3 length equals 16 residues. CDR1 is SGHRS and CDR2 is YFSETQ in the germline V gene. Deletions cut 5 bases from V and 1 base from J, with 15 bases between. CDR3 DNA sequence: TGCGCCAGCAGTCTCCTTCCAGCGGGGAACACCGGGGAGCTGTTTTTT. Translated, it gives CASSLLPAGNTGELFF.

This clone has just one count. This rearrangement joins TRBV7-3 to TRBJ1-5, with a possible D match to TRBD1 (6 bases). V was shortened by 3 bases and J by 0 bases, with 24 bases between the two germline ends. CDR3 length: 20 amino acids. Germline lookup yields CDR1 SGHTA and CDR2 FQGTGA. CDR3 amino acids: CASSFLSLRQAPYSNQPQHF. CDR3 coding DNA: TGTGCCAGCAGCTTCCTATCCCTTCGACAGGCCCCTTATAGCAATCAGCCCCAGCATTTT.

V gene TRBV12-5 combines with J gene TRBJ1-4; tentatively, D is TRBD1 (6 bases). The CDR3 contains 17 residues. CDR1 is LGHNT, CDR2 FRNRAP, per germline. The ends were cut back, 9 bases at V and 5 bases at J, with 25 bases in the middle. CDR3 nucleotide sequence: TGTGCTAGACCCCTCATGCCCCGAAGACAGGAGAATGAAAAACTGTTTTTT. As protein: CARPLMPRRQENEKLFF.

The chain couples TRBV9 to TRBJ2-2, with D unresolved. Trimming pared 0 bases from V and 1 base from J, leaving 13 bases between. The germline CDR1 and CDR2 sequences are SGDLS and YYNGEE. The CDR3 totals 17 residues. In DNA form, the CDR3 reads TGTGCCAGCAGCGTAGCAGCGCAACGCCAGAACACCGGGGAGCTGTTTTTT. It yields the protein CASSVAAQRQNTGELFF.

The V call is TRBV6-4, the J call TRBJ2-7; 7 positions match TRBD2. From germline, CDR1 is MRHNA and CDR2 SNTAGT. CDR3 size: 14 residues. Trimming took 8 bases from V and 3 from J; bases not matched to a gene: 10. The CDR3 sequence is CASSPGAGDYEQYF. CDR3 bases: TGTGCCAGCTCGCCCGGGGCGGGGGACTACGAGCAGTACTTC.

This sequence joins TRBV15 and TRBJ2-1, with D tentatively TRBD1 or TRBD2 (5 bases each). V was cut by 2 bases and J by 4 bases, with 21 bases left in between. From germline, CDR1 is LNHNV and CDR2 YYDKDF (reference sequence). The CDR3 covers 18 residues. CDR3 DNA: TGTGCCACCAGCAGACCACATCAAGGGAGAGGGGATTACAATGAGCAGTTCTTC. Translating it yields CATSRPHQGRGDYNEQFF. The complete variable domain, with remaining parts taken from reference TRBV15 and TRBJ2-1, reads DAMVIQNPRYQVTQFGKPVTLSCSQTLNHNVMYWYQQKSSQAPKLLFHYYDKDFNNEADTPDNFQSRRPNTSFCFLDIRSPGLGDTAMYLCATSRPHQGRGDYNEQFFGPGTRLTVL.

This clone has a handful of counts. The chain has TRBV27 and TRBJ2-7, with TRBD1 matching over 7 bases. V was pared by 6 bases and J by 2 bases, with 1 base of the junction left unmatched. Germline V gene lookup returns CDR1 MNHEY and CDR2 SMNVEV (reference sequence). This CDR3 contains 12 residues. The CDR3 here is CASSGQAYEQYF. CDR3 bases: TGTGCCAGCAGCGGACAGGCCTACGAGCAGTACTTC.

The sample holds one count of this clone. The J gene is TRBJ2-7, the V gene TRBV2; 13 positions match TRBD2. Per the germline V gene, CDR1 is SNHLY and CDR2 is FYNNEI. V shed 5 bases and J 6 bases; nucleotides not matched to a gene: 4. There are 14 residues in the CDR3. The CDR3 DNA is TGTGCCAGCAGTACGCGGACTAGCGGGAGCGAGCAGTACTTC. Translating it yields CASSTRTSGSEQYF.

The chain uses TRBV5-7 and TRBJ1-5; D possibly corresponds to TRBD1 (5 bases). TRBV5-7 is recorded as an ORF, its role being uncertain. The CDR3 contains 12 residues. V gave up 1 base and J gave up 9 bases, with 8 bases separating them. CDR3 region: CASSLIRGPQHF. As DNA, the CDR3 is TGTGCCAGCAGCTTGATTAGGGGGCCCCAGCATTTT.

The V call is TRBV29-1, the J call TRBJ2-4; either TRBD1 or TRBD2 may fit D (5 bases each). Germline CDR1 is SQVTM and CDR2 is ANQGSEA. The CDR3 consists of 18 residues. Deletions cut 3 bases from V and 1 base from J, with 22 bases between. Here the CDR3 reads CSVDRQGRISGAKNIQYF. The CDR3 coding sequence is TGCAGCGTTGATCGGCAGGGTAGGATCTCGGGGGCCAAAAACATTCAGTACTTC.

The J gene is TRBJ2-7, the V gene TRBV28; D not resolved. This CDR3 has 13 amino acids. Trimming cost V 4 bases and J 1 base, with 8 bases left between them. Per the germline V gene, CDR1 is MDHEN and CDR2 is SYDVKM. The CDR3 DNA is TGTGCCAGCAGTTCCCTGGAGTCCTACGAGCAGTACTTC. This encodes CASSSLESYEQYF.

CDR3 loop: CASSLRRTGNQPQHF. CDR3 bases: TGTGCCAGCAGTTTACGACGGACAGGGAATCAGCCCCAGCATTTT. The genes are TRBV27 and TRBJ1-5; TRBD1 matches at 8 bases. Germline trimming cut 2 bases from V and 4 bases from J; bases unmatched to any gene: 4. This CDR3 is built from 15 residues. The germline V gene has CDR1 MNHEY and CDR2 SMNVEV (reference sequence).

CDR3 in amino acids: CAVGTRGEQFF. CDR3 sequence (DNA): TGTGCCGTCGGAACTCGTGGTGAGCAGTTCTTC. The chain has TRBV28 and TRBJ2-1; D unresolved. The V and J ends lost 11 bases and 9 bases respectively, with 14 bases between them. The germline V gene has CDR1 MDHEN and CDR2 SYDVKM. The CDR3 is 11 residues long.

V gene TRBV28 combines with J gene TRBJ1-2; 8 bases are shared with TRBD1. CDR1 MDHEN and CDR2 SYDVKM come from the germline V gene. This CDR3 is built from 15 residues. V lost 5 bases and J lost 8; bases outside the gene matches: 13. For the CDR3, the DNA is TGTGCCAGCAGTCCTGGCGCCAGGGGGCTTGACGGCTACACCTTC. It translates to CASSPGARGLDGYTF.

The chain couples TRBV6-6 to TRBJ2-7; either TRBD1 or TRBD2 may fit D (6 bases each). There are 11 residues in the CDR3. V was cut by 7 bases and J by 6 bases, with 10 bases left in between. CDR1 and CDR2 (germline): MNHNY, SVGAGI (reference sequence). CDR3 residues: CASTWGAEQYF. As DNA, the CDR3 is TGTGCCAGCACTTGGGGGGCCGAGCAGTACTTC.

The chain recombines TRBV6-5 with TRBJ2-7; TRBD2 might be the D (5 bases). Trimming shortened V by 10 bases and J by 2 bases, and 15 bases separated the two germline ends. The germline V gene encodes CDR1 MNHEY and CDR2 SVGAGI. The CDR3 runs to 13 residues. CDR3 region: CATSREGTYEQYF. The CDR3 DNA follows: TGTGCCACCTCCCGCGAGGGTACCTACGAGCAGTACTTC.

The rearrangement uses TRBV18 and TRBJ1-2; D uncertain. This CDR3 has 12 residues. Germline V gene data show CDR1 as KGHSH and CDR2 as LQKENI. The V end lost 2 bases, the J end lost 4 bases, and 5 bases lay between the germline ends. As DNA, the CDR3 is TGTGCCAGCTCACCAGGGCTCTATGGCTACACCTTC. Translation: CASSPGLYGYTF.

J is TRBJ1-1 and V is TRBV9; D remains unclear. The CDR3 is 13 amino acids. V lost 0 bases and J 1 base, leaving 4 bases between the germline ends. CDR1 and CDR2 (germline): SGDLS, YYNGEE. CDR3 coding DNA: TGTGCCAGCAGCGTAGGGGCGAACACTGAAGCTTTCTTT. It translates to CASSVGANTEAFF.